Each of the 22 T cell receptor beta chains below was sequenced from the same sample in a study of memory CD4+ T cells and cytomegalovirus serostatus. The sort gate was single viable CD3+CD4+CD8-CD45RO+ cells for memory CD4+ T cells. Data came from immunoSEQ multiplex PCR; TCRdb stores just in-frame clones and leaves some out. The repertoire holds some 52,000 clones, with roughly four fifths as singletons. The specimen sequenced was memory CD4+ T cells from blood. These receptors originate from an adult in good health and CMV-seronegative.

V and J are TRBV5-1 and TRBJ2-1; 10 bases are a match to TRBD2. Germline values: CDR1 SGHRS, CDR2 YFSETQ. With V trimmed by 4 bases and J by 5 bases, 0 bases remained unmatched. CDR3 length equals 13 residues. The CDR3 here is CASSGLADNEQFF. Here the CDR3 DNA reads TGCGCCAGCAGCGGACTAGCGGACAATGAGCAGTTCTTC.

The chain employs TRBV5-6 and TRBJ2-1; the match to TRBD2 covers 7 bases. Germline-derived CDR1 and CDR2 are SGHDT and YYEEEE. The CDR3 contains 16 residues. V lost 0 bases to trimming and J lost 7 bases; unmatched junction nucleotides: 10. The CDR3 bases are TGTGCCAGCAGCTTGGTTGGCGGGAGTGACTTAAATGAGCAGTTCTTC. The encoded protein is CASSLVGGSDLNEQFF.

This chain links TRBV7-2 with TRBJ2-5, with D possibly being TRBD1 (5 bases). This CDR3 is 17 amino acids long. Trimming stripped 3 bases from V and 7 bases from J, with 24 bases between. Germline V gene data show CDR1 as SGHTA and CDR2 as FQGNSA. The CDR3 bases are TGTGCCAGCAGCTTCACTCTTAGCCAGGGAATTGGGCCGACCCAGTACTTC. This sequence encodes CASSFTLSQGIGPTQYF.

The V gene is TRBV7-8, the J gene TRBJ1-2; 9 nucleotides match TRBD1. The ends lost 2 bases at V and 4 bases at J; junction bases unmatched: 5. This CDR3 spans 15 amino acids. Germline V CDR1 and CDR2: SGHVS, FQNEAQ. CDR3 residues: CASSLRTGDLYGYTF. The CDR3 DNA reads TGTGCCAGCAGCTTAAGGACAGGGGATCTCTATGGCTACACCTTC.

This clone was seen only a few times. The chain joins TRBV27 to TRBJ2-4, with a possible D match to TRBD2 (5 bases). This CDR3 contains 14 residues. V gave up 5 bases and J gave up 0 bases, with 8 bases separating them. Looked up from germline, CDR1 is MNHEY and CDR2 is SMNVEV (reference sequence). As DNA, the CDR3 is TGTGCCAGCAGTGAAGGACTAGCCAAAAACATTCAGTACTTC. This codes for CASSEGLAKNIQYF.

V usage is TRBV14 and J usage is TRBJ1-6; D not certain. The CDR3 is made up of 14 amino acids. The V and J ends lost 1 base and 6 bases respectively, with 7 bases between them. Germline V gene sequence: CDR1 SGHDN, CDR2 FVKESK. The CDR3 DNA reads as TGTGCCAGCAGCCAAGCTGTAGCTAATTCACCCCTCCACTTT. Residues: CASSQAVANSPLHF.

This rearrangement joins TRBV19 to TRBJ1-4, with D perhaps TRBD1 (5 bases). The V end lost 6 bases, the J end lost 2 bases, and 13 bases lay between the germline ends. Germline assignment: CDR1 LNHDA and CDR2 SQIVND (reference sequence). This CDR3 contains 15 residues. This CDR3 is CASSQVGGTNEKLFF. The CDR3 DNA follows: TGTGCCAGTAGCCAAGTTGGGGGGACTAATGAAAAACTGTTTTTT.

The chain combines TRBV28 with TRBJ1-4; D perhaps matches TRBD1 (6 bases). The CDR3 consists of 16 residues. The ends were cut back, 4 bases at V and 7 bases at J, with 19 bases in the middle. Germline V gene data show CDR1 as MDHEN and CDR2 as SYDVKM. For the CDR3, the DNA is TGTGCCAGCAGTTCGGGACGGACAGCCCTGGGTGAAAAACTGTTTTTT. Its protein product is CASSSGRTALGEKLFF.

V is TRBV6-1 and J is TRBJ1-5; TRBD1 might be the D (5 bases). In germline, CDR1 is MNHNS, CDR2 SASEGT. The CDR3 runs 15 residues. V shed 2 bases and J shed 2 bases, with 10 bases lying between them. CDR3 nucleotides: TGTGCCAGCAGTGAAATGTTACAGGGCAATCAGCCCCAGCATTTT. This encodes CASSEMLQGNQPQHF.

In this sample, this clone turned up a few times. The chain carries TRBV19 and TRBJ2-7; D remains ambiguous. Germline V gene data show CDR1 as LNHDA and CDR2 as SQIVND (reference sequence). This CDR3 is built from 13 residues. The ends were cut back, 3 bases at V and 6 bases at J, with 12 bases in the middle. As DNA, the CDR3 is TGTGCCAGTAGTATGGCAGGCAGGTCCGAGCAGTACTTC. This translates into CASSMAGRSEQYF.

V usage is TRBV29-1 and J usage is TRBJ1-1; 10 nucleotides agree with TRBD1. The J segment lost 5 bases and the V segment lost 4 bases, leaving 7 bases of the junction unmatched. This CDR3 has 14 amino acids. CDR1 and CDR2 from the germline V gene are SQVTM and ANQGSEA. The CDR3 nucleotides are TGCAGCGTTGGCCGACAGGGGGCTGGGACTGAAGCTTTCTTT. Protein sequence: CSVGRQGAGTEAFF.

The chain couples TRBV28 to TRBJ1-2; no firm D call. Trimming shortened V by 5 bases and J by 4 bases, and 5 bases separated the two germline ends. The germline gives CDR1 MDHEN, CDR2 SYDVKM. The CDR3 length is 11 residues. The CDR3 is CASSLFYGYTF. In DNA form, the CDR3 reads TGTGCCAGCAGTCTCTTCTATGGCTACACCTTC.

The chain couples TRBV18 to TRBJ2-1, with D hard to call. CDR1 is KGHSH and CDR2 is LQKENI in the germline V gene. This CDR3 is built from 12 residues. V lost 3 bases to trimming and J lost 9 bases, with 9 bases between them. The CDR3 reads CASSPMAIEQFF. CDR3 coding DNA: TGTGCCAGCTCACCCATGGCGATTGAGCAGTTCTTC.

This chain uses TRBV2 with TRBJ2-3; no definite D call. CDR3 length: 14 residues. The germline gives CDR1 SNHLY, CDR2 FYNNEI. V lost 3 bases to trimming and J lost 2 bases, with 9 bases between them. CDR3 protein: CASSDWLSTDTQYF. In nucleotides, the CDR3 is TGTGCCAGCAGTGATTGGCTTTCCACAGATACGCAGTATTTT.

The V call is TRBV25-1, the J call TRBJ2-1; D gene uncertain. CDR1 is MGHDK, CDR2 SYGVNS, per germline. Trimming left V 6 bases short and J 0 bases short, with 6 bases between. The CDR3 is 13 residues long. The CDR3 is CASRDGSYNEQFF. In DNA, the CDR3 is TGTGCCAGCAGGGACGGCTCCTACAATGAGCAGTTCTTC.

V and J are TRBV5-1 and TRBJ2-3; D unresolved. Trimming stripped 0 bases from V and 5 bases from J, with 7 bases between. The length of the CDR3 is 13 residues. The germline gives CDR1 SGHRS, CDR2 YFSETQ. CDR3 in amino acids: CASSLGFGDTQYF. Written as DNA, the CDR3 is TGCGCCAGCAGCTTGGGCTTTGGAGATACGCAGTATTTT. Using reference TRBV5-1 and TRBJ2-3 for the parts outside the CDR3, the full variable domain is KAGVTQTPRYLIKTRGQQVTLSCSPISGHRSVSWYQQTPGQGLQFLFEYFSETQRNKGNFPGRFSGRQFSNSRSEMNVSTLELGDSALYLCASSLGFGDTQYFGPGTRLTVL.

This chain joins TRBV30 and TRBJ1-4; D unclear. This CDR3 region has 14 residues. CDR1 GTSNPN and CDR2 SVGIG come from the germline V gene (reference sequence). Trimming pared 1 base from V and 1 base from J, leaving 7 bases between. The chain's CDR3 is CAWSGIGTNEKLFF. CDR3 bases: TGTGCCTGGAGTGGGATCGGAACTAATGAAAAACTGTTTTTT.

This chain connects TRBV29-1 to TRBJ2-5; 8 nucleotides line up with TRBD1. The V gene's germline CDR1 is SQVTM and CDR2 ANQGSEA. J gave up 4 bases and V 6 bases, and 1 base lay outside the gene matches. The CDR3 is made up of 11 amino acids. The CDR3 reads CSVGQGETQYF. The CDR3 region has the DNA TGCAGCGTAGGACAGGGAGAGACCCAGTACTTC.

This chain links TRBV28 with TRBJ1-5, with a tentative D call TRBD1 (6 bases). V was trimmed by 5 bases and J by 7 bases, leaving 21 bases between them. From germline, CDR1 is MDHEN and CDR2 SYDVKM. The CDR3 totals 16 residues. The CDR3 nucleotides are TGTGCCAGCAGTCCTGGGACATTCAGGGGTGGGCAGCCCCAGCATTTT. Residues: CASSPGTFRGGQPQHF. Filled out from reference TRBV28 and TRBJ1-5, the complete variable domain reads DVKVTQSSRYLVKRTGEKVFLECVQDMDHENMFWYRQDPGLGLRLIYFSYDVKMKEKGDIPEGYSVSREKKERFSLILESASTNQTSMYLCASSPGTFRGGQPQHFGDGTRLSIL.

The chain combines TRBV28 with TRBJ2-7; the match to TRBD1 covers 7 bases. The ends lost 5 bases at V and 2 bases at J; junction bases unmatched: 6. The CDR3 consists of 14 residues. Per the germline V gene, CDR1 is MDHEN and CDR2 is SYDVKM. CDR3 sequence: CASSAGTATYEQYF. The CDR3 coding sequence is TGTGCCAGCAGTGCCGGGACAGCAACCTACGAGCAGTACTTC.

This clone was seen a handful of times. The CDR3 nucleotides read TGTGCCACTCTTCCCCATTTGGGAGCGGGTGATTACAATGAGCAGTTCTTC. Encoded protein: CATLPHLGAGDYNEQFF. V gene TRBV19 combines with J gene TRBJ2-1, with D possibly matching TRBD2 (6 bases). V was trimmed by 10 bases and J by 4 bases, leaving 26 bases between them. Looked up from germline, CDR1 is LNHDA and CDR2 is SQIVND (reference sequence). The CDR3 consists of 17 residues.

This clone has just one count. The chain carries TRBV7-2 and TRBJ2-5, with TRBD1 identical over 11 bases. V lost 5 bases and J lost 5; bases outside the gene matches: 4. CDR3 length equals 14 residues. The germline CDR1 and CDR2 sequences are SGHTA and FQGNSA. The CDR3 here is CASSPGQGAETQYF. CDR3 DNA sequence: TGTGCCAGCAGCCCAGGACAGGGGGCCGAGACCCAGTACTTC.